One and the same sample provided the 22 T cell receptor beta chains below, sequenced in a study of T-cell memory formation after mild COVID-19. MiXCR, run by TCRdb on the 5' RACE reads, gives a single entry per CDR3 protein. Among some 29,000 distinct CDR3 sequences listed, 15% to 20% were seen once. Sequencing was performed on PBMCs or a T cell subset sorted from them (not recorded which). The receptors shown here come from an adult who had mild COVID-19 (a few samples of this study predate the infection). Cell type and time point are not known.

This clonotype was counted between two and nine times. The chain has TRBV12-3 or TRBV12-4 and TRBJ2-7; D might be TRBD1 (5 bases). The V end lost 5 bases, the J end lost 5 bases, and 19 bases lay between the germline ends. This CDR3 comprises 15 residues. Here the CDR3 DNA reads TGTGCCAGCAGTCCAAGCAGGGTATCCCTGGACGAGCAGTACTTC. It yields the protein CASSPSRVSLDEQYF.

The chain employs TRBV2 and TRBJ2-5; 7 bases line up with TRBD1. Germline-derived CDR1 and CDR2 are SNHLY and FYNNEI. J lost 3 bases, V lost 7 bases, and 5 bases had no gene match. The CDR3 totals 13 residues. For the CDR3, the DNA is TGTGCCAGCACCCGCGACAGGGAAGAGACCCAGTACTTC. Residues: CASTRDREETQYF.

This clonotype has at least ten counts. This sequence joins TRBV6-5 and TRBJ2-3; D is unresolved. From germline, CDR1 is MNHEY and CDR2 SVGAGI. The V gene lost 5 bases and the J gene lost 5 bases, with 5 bases spanning the gap. The CDR3 length is 11 residues. The CDR3 DNA follows: TGTGCCAGCAGTCGGCTAGATACGCAGTATTTT. Its translation: CASSRLDTQYF.

This clonotype was observed a few times. This chain links TRBV29-1 with TRBJ2-5; no definite D call. The CDR3 spans 12 residues. Per the germline V gene, CDR1 is SQVTM and CDR2 is ANQGSEA. Trimming pared 5 bases from V and 7 bases from J, leaving 14 bases between. The CDR3 here is CSVTDRLATQYF. DNA of the CDR3: TGCAGCGTTACCGACCGCCTGGCGACCCAGTACTTC.

This clonotype was seen a handful of times. CDR3 in DNA: TGTGCCAGCAGCACGACTAGCCAAGAGACCCAGTACTTC. As protein: CASSTTSQETQYF. The chain couples TRBV12-3 or TRBV12-4 to TRBJ2-5; a possible D gene is TRBD2 (6 bases). The V gene lost 6 bases and the J gene lost 1 base, with 9 bases spanning the gap. CDR3 length: 13 residues.

This clonotype is medium-sized within its sample. The chain has TRBV5-6 and TRBJ2-2, with TRBD1 matching over 9 bases. The CDR3 contains 12 residues. CDR1 is SGHDT and CDR2 is YYEEEE in the germline V gene. The CDR3 DNA sequence: TGTGCGGGACAGGGAAACACCGGGGAGCTGTTTTTT. Its protein product is CAGQGNTGELFF.

The rearrangement links TRBV6-6 to TRBJ1-2; no firm D call. This CDR3 is 13 amino acids long. Between the trimmed V and J ends, which lost 2 bases and 8 bases, there was a span of 12 bases. Per the germline V gene, CDR1 is MNHNY and CDR2 is SVGAGI (reference sequence). Written as DNA, the CDR3 is TGTGCCAGCAGTTACGGAGCGTCTGAGGGCTACACCTTC. It encodes CASSYGASEGYTF.

This clonotype was picked up many times. J is TRBJ1-1 and V is TRBV6-1; TRBD1 matches at 8 bases. The CDR3 is made up of 15 amino acids. The V segment lost 6 bases and the J segment 4 bases; nucleotides outside the gene matches: 10. CDR1 is MNHNS, CDR2 SASEGT, per germline. The CDR3 nucleotides are TGTGCCAGCAGCTTAATTAACGGACAGGGCACTGAAGCTTTCTTT. Its protein is CASSLINGQGTEAFF.

This clonotype showed up many times. The chain employs TRBV14 and TRBJ2-1, with a weak D call TRBD2 (6 bases). The V end lost 3 bases, the J end lost 2 bases, and 17 bases lay between the germline ends. Germline V gene data show CDR1 as SGHDN and CDR2 as FVKESK. The CDR3 has 17 amino acids. The CDR3 region has the DNA TGTGCCAGCAGCCATGGGGGTGCGGGGAGAGCCTACAATGAGCAGTTCTTC. Its protein product is CASSHGGAGRAYNEQFF.

This clonotype was seen ten or more times. This CDR3 reads CASSRQTRTDGELFF. DNA of the CDR3: TGTGCCAGCAGCCGACAGACAAGAACAGACGGGGAGCTGTTTTTT. The V gene is TRBV3-1, the J gene TRBJ2-2, with D possibly TRBD1 on 5 matching bases. Germline CDR1 and CDR2: LGHDT and YNNKEL (reference sequence). V lost 4 bases and J lost 7, with 16 bases in between. This CDR3 has 15 amino acids.

This clonotype appeared many times. V gene TRBV12-3 or TRBV12-4 combines with J gene TRBJ2-5; D not resolved. The CDR3 covers 12 residues. Trimming took off 3 bases at V and 5 bases at J, with 7 bases between the two ends. As DNA, the CDR3 is TGTGCCAGCAGTTTCTGGGCTGAGACCCAGTACTTC. It encodes CASSFWAETQYF.

This clonotype was counted at least ten times. This chain uses TRBV15 with TRBJ1-4, with a possible D match to TRBD1 (6 bases). The CDR3 loop spans 15 amino acids. The germline CDR1 and CDR2 sequences are LNHNV and YYDKDF (reference sequence). Trimming removed 6 bases from V and 1 base from J, with 12 bases in between. For the CDR3, the DNA is TGTGCCACCAGTCAACAACAGGGAACTAATGAAAAACTGTTTTTT. It codes for CATSQQQGTNEKLFF.

V usage is TRBV9 and J usage is TRBJ1-2, with D hard to call. V lost 3 bases and J lost 4, with 10 bases in between. CDR1 is SGDLS and CDR2 is YYNGEE in the germline V gene. The CDR3 contains 13 residues. The CDR3 region has the DNA TGTGCCAGCAGCGGTGACCCGGGCTATGGCTACACCTTC. This encodes CASSGDPGYGYTF.

This clonotype was recorded many times. The genes are TRBV12-3 or TRBV12-4 and TRBJ1-1, with no clear D. V dropped 3 bases and J dropped 4 bases, with 6 bases sitting between them. This CDR3 comprises 12 residues. CDR3 protein: CASSFSRTEAFF. CDR3 nucleotide sequence: TGTGCCAGCAGTTTTTCCCGCACTGAAGCTTTCTTT.

This clonotype was seen ten or more times. The genes are TRBV7-6 and TRBJ2-3, with 10 bases aligning to TRBD2. The germline V gene has CDR1 SGHVS and CDR2 FNYEAQ. The J segment lost 1 base and the V segment lost 2 bases, leaving 3 bases of the junction unmatched. The CDR3 sequence is 16 residues long. The chain's CDR3 is CASSLITSGGTDTQYF. As DNA, the CDR3 is TGTGCCAGCAGCTTAATTACTAGCGGGGGCACAGATACGCAGTATTTT.

This clonotype is categorized as medium-sized. V and J are TRBV29-1 and TRBJ2-7, with D unclear. Deletions cut 4 bases from V and 5 bases from J, with 9 bases between. Germline-derived CDR1 and CDR2 are SQVTM and ANQGSEA. The CDR3 consists of 11 residues. This CDR3 reads CSVVQSHEQYF. Written as DNA, the CDR3 is TGCAGCGTTGTACAGTCCCACGAGCAGTACTTC.

This clonotype has a count of ten or more. The chain recombines TRBV5-5 with TRBJ1-1; D perhaps matches TRBD1 (5 bases). CDR1 and CDR2 from the germline V gene are SGHKS and YYEKEE (reference sequence). Trimming took 4 bases from V and 6 from J, leaving 16 bases between them. The CDR3 totals 14 residues. The CDR3 DNA follows: TGTGCCAGCAGCCCCTGGGGGGGGTACGCTGAAGCTTTCTTT. Translation: CASSPWGGYAEAFF.

Only a few counts were recorded for this clonotype. V is TRBV27 and J is TRBJ2-7, with D possibly being TRBD2 (5 bases). Per the germline V gene, CDR1 is MNHEY and CDR2 is SMNVEV (reference sequence). With 4 bases removed from V and 0 bases from J, the gap between germline ends came to 22 bases. This CDR3 has 18 residues. CDR3 in amino acids: CASSSPSRARLISYEQYF. The CDR3 nucleotides are TGTGCCAGCAGTTCCCCGTCGAGGGCCAGGTTGATCTCCTACGAGCAGTACTTC.

This clonotype was detected many times. The chain joins TRBV6-2 or TRBV6-3 to TRBJ2-5, with D perhaps TRBD2 (6 bases). Trimming removed 6 bases from V and 1 base from J, with 12 bases in between. The CDR3 is 14 residues long. Germline assignment: CDR1 MNHEY and CDR2 SVGEGT. In DNA form, the CDR3 reads TGTGCCAGCAGACGCGGGACGGCCCAAGAGACCCAGTACTTC. Its translation: CASRRGTAQETQYF.

This chain uses TRBV4-1 with TRBJ2-3, with TRBD2 matching over 13 bases. CDR1 is MGHRA and CDR2 is YSYEKL in the germline V gene. Trimming cost V 1 base and J 5 bases; bases outside gene matches: 3. The CDR3 consists of 16 residues. In DNA form, the CDR3 reads TGCGCCAGCAGCCAAGGACTAGCGGGGGGCCAAGATACGCAGTATTTT. It is translated as CASSQGLAGGQDTQYF.

The DNA of the CDR3 is TGTGCCAGCGGGGACTCCTACAATGAGCAGTTCTTC. Amino acid sequence: CASGDSYNEQFF. V and J are TRBV14 and TRBJ2-1, with D hard to call. The CDR3 has 12 residues. From germline, CDR1 is SGHDN and CDR2 FVKESK. The ends were cut back, 8 bases at V and 0 bases at J, with 5 bases in the middle.

This clonotype was found many times. The V gene is TRBV7-8, the J gene TRBJ1-5; D not certain. Germline V gene data show CDR1 as SGHVS and CDR2 as FQNEAQ. The CDR3 is 12 amino acids. Trimming took off 5 bases at V and 7 bases at J, with 9 bases between the two ends. This CDR3 is CASSPLDQPQHF. The CDR3 DNA follows: TGTGCCAGCAGCCCCCTGGACCAGCCCCAGCATTTT.